The next 26 T cell receptor beta chains were all read from a single sample in a study of PD-1 blockade in classical Hodgkin lymphoma. All patients experienced relapse after autologous stem cell transplantation, and brentuximab vedotin exposure was variable. Data came from immunoSEQ multiplex PCR; TCRdb stores just in-frame clones and leaves some out. The table shows tens of thousands of clones, with roughly 80% occurring only once. This specimen was peripheral blood mononuclear cells (PBMCs), taken before the second cycle of nivolumab. These receptors were taken from a human donor with classical Hodgkin lymphoma.

This clone appeared a single time. The chain joins TRBV7-8 to TRBJ2-2; possible D gene TRBD1, 6 bases. There are 16 residues in the CDR3. V was shortened by 5 bases and J by 4 bases, with 17 bases between the two germline ends. Germline assignment: CDR1 SGHVS and CDR2 FQNEAQ. The CDR3 region has the DNA TGTGCCAGCAGCAAGAACAGGGTGACAAGCACCGGGGAGCTGTTTTTT. Translated, it gives CASSKNRVTSTGELFF.

The chain has TRBV6-5 and TRBJ1-2; 9 positions match TRBD1. This CDR3 has 14 residues. V lost 6 bases to trimming and J lost 7 bases; unmatched junction nucleotides: 9. Per germline, CDR1 MNHEY and CDR2 SVGAGI. DNA of the CDR3: TGTGCCAGCAGGGAGGGGGGGACAGGGCTTGGCTACACCTTC. It encodes CASREGGTGLGYTF.

This rearrangement joins TRBV5-1 to TRBJ2-1; no firm D call. CDR3 length: 16 amino acids. The germline V and J ends were trimmed by 1 base and 0 bases, with 11 bases remaining between them. CDR1 and CDR2 from the germline V gene are SGHRS and YFSETQ. The CDR3 region has the DNA TGCGCCAGCAGCTTGTCTGTAGTGGGCTCCTACAATGAGCAGTTCTTC. As protein: CASSLSVVGSYNEQFF.

The chain carries TRBV7-9 and TRBJ1-5, with D hard to call. The CDR3 spans 13 residues. With 5 bases removed from V and 2 bases from J, the gap between germline ends came to 7 bases. Germline V gene sequence: CDR1 SEHNR, CDR2 FQNEAQ (reference sequence). The DNA for the CDR3 is TGTGCCAGCAGCCCCAGCGGCAATCAGCCCCAGCATTTT. It specifies CASSPSGNQPQHF.

The table lists this clone with a few counts. This chain links TRBV6-5 with TRBJ1-3; D not certain. Germline V gives CDR1 MNHEY, CDR2 SVGAGI. CDR3 size: 14 residues. The V end was cut by 5 bases, the J end by 0 bases, with 8 bases between. CDR3 in amino acids: CASSRLGSGNTIYF. Written as DNA, the CDR3 is TGTGCCAGCAGTCGACTGGGCTCTGGAAACACCATATATTTT.

V usage is TRBV5-4 and J usage is TRBJ1-6; D not certain. The germline CDR1 and CDR2 sequences are SGHNT and YYREEE (reference sequence). The CDR3 sequence is 14 residues long. With 0 bases removed from V and 7 bases from J, the gap between germline ends came to 8 bases. The CDR3: CASSLATANSPLHF. The CDR3 DNA is TGTGCCAGCAGCTTGGCAACGGCAAATTCACCCCTCCACTTT.

This clone appeared a few times. The chain combines TRBV19 with TRBJ1-1; D is unresolved. Germline V lookup: CDR1 LNHDA, CDR2 SQIVND (reference sequence). The CDR3 length is 12 residues. Between the trimmed V and J ends, which lost 10 bases and 7 bases, there was a span of 16 bases. The CDR3 nucleotides are TGTGCCACCGCGAGTCTGGGGAATGAAGCTTTCTTT. Translation gives CATASLGNEAFF.

This chain joins TRBV27 and TRBJ2-1; 8 bases are a match to TRBD2. Trimming cost V 6 bases and J 12 bases; bases outside gene matches: 10. This CDR3 is built from 13 residues. Germline assignment: CDR1 MNHEY and CDR2 SMNVEV (reference sequence). This CDR3 is CASSGGARRMQFF. The CDR3 DNA reads TGTGCCAGCAGCGGGGGGGCGCGTAGGATGCAGTTCTTC.

The genes are TRBV15 and TRBJ1-2; a possible D gene is TRBD1 (5 bases). The CDR3 spans 15 residues. V lost 0 bases to trimming and J lost 8 bases, with 16 bases between them. CDR1 is LNHNV and CDR2 is YYDKDF in the germline V gene (reference sequence). The CDR3: CATSRDDFPGEGYTF. The DNA of the CDR3 is TGTGCCACCAGCAGAGATGATTTTCCGGGGGAGGGCTACACCTTC.

V is TRBV9 and J is TRBJ2-7, with 7 bases lining up with TRBD1. From germline, CDR1 is SGDLS and CDR2 YYNGEE. This CDR3 spans 14 amino acids. Trimming cost V 0 bases and J 8 bases; bases outside gene matches: 8. CDR3 amino acids: CASSVGDSPKKQYF. The CDR3 DNA reads TGTGCCAGCAGCGTAGGGGACAGTCCTAAAAAGCAGTACTTC. The variable domain in full, completed from reference TRBV9 and TRBJ2-7, reads DSGVTQTPKHLITATGQRVTLRCSPRSGDLSVYWYQQSLDQGLQFLIQYYNGEERAKGNILERFSAQQFPDLHSELNLSSLELGDSALYFCASSVGDSPKKQYFGPGTRLTVT.

This clone was picked up one time. The chain recombines TRBV10-3 with TRBJ2-4; D is tentatively TRBD1 or TRBD2 (5 bases each). The CDR3 covers 14 residues. Germline values: CDR1 ENHRY, CDR2 SYGVKD. V shed 3 bases and J shed 3 bases, with 9 bases lying between them. Written as DNA, the CDR3 is TGTGCCATCAGTGAAAGAGGGGACAAAAACATTCAGTACTTC. Its protein is CAISERGDKNIQYF.

V gene TRBV5-6 combines with J gene TRBJ2-7; tentatively, D is TRBD1 or TRBD2 (5 bases each). In germline, CDR1 is SGHDT, CDR2 YYEEEE. With 2 bases removed from V and 3 bases from J, the gap between germline ends came to 12 bases. The length of the CDR3 is 14 residues. In DNA, the CDR3 is TGTGCCAGCAGCTTAGTGAGGGGCCACTACGAGCAGTACTTC. Translated, it gives CASSLVRGHYEQYF.

This clone showed up just a few times. The chain combines TRBV7-2 with TRBJ2-5, with 9 bases that match TRBD2. Trimming at V came to 1 base and at J to 5 bases, leaving 5 bases not matched to a gene. The CDR3 is made up of 15 amino acids. CDR1 is SGHTA and CDR2 is FQGNSA in the germline V gene. The CDR3 DNA sequence: TGTGCCAGCAGCTTAGAAGCGGGGGGTCTCGAGACCCAGTACTTC. Its protein is CASSLEAGGLETQYF.

This chain joins TRBV10-3 and TRBJ2-1, with TRBD2 matching over 11 bases. The V gene end was trimmed by 10 bases and the J gene end by 2 bases; junction bases not matched to a gene: 4. The CDR3 consists of 14 residues. CDR1 is ENHRY, CDR2 SYGVKD, per germline. The CDR3 DNA reads TGTGCCAGTACTAGCGGGGGAACCTACAATGAGCAGTTCTTC. Its protein is CASTSGGTYNEQFF.

The chain uses TRBV11-2 and TRBJ1-2; the D gene is possibly TRBD1 (5 bases). The germline V and J ends were trimmed by 0 bases and 3 bases, with 23 bases remaining between them. Germline V lookup: CDR1 SGHAT, CDR2 FQNNGV. This CDR3 region has 19 residues. Here the CDR3 reads CASSLDYLAGPRLDYGYTF. CDR3 coding DNA: TGTGCCAGCAGCTTAGATTATCTGGCGGGGCCGAGGTTAGACTATGGCTACACCTTC.

Here the CDR3 DNA reads TGTGCCTGGAGTCCCGGTTACCAAGAGACCCAGTACTTC. It specifies CAWSPGYQETQYF. The chain has TRBV30 and TRBJ2-5; D is undetermined. The CDR3 runs 13 residues. Trimming left V 2 bases short and J 0 bases short, with 7 bases between. Germline V lookup: CDR1 GTSNPN, CDR2 SVGIG (reference sequence).

This sequence joins TRBV7-2 and TRBJ2-2, with TRBD2 matching over 11 bases. Trimming took 5 bases from V and 5 from J; bases not matched to a gene: 4. The germline CDR1 and CDR2 sequences are SGHTA and FQGNSA. The CDR3 totals 15 residues. In DNA, the CDR3 is TGTGCCAGCAGCCCCCGGACTAGCGGGACCGGGGAGCTGTTTTTT. Encoded protein: CASSPRTSGTGELFF.

V is TRBV6-1 and J is TRBJ2-1; 9 bases map to TRBD2. The V and J ends lost 2 bases and 4 bases, in that order; junction bases with no gene match: 3. CDR1 and CDR2 (germline): MNHNS, SASEGT. This CDR3 comprises 15 residues. As DNA, the CDR3 is TGTGCCAGCAGTGAACTGGCGGGGGGGTACAATGAGCAGTTCTTC. This translates into CASSELAGGYNEQFF.

CDR3 region: CAISDTRVDTQYF. CDR3 in DNA: TGTGCCATCAGTGATACGAGGGTAGATACGCAGTATTTT. This rearrangement joins TRBV10-3 to TRBJ2-3; D may be TRBD2 (5 bases). CDR3 size: 13 residues. Trimming cost V 3 bases and J 5 bases, with 9 bases left between them. The V gene's germline CDR1 is ENHRY and CDR2 SYGVKD.

This clone was counted a single time. The chain has TRBV7-6 and TRBJ2-5; 8 bases are shared with TRBD2. J lost 6 bases, V lost 1 base, and 16 bases had no gene match. There are 18 residues in the CDR3. Germline assignment: CDR1 SGHVS and CDR2 FNYEAQ. DNA of the CDR3: TGTGCCAGCAGCTTAGACGGTGGAGCGGGGGCCCGGGGGCAGACCCAGTACTTC. It is translated as CASSLDGGAGARGQTQYF.

The chain uses TRBV10-3 and TRBJ1-2, with D perhaps matching TRBD1 (5 bases). The CDR3 consists of 13 residues. Germline values: CDR1 ENHRY, CDR2 SYGVKD. V gave up 4 bases and J gave up 8 bases, with 14 bases separating them. CDR3 bases: TGTGCCATCAGTGGAAATGGGGCTGGGGGCTACACCTTC. This translates into CAISGNGAGGYTF.

V usage is TRBV6-6 and J usage is TRBJ1-6, with D possibly being TRBD1 (5 bases). V was shortened by 5 bases and J by 8 bases, with 16 bases between the two germline ends. The CDR3 sequence is 15 residues long. Germline lookup yields CDR1 MNHNY and CDR2 SVGAGI (reference sequence). Here the CDR3 DNA reads TGTGCCAGCAGTCGTATCAGGGCGGAAGATTCACCCCTCCACTTT. Translation: CASSRIRAEDSPLHF.

The rearrangement links TRBV7-6 to TRBJ2-1, with 8 bases identical to TRBD2. The CDR3 spans 14 residues. CDR1 and CDR2 from the germline V gene are SGHVS and FNYEAQ. J was trimmed by 1 base and V by 5 bases; bases with no gene match: 1. CDR3 residues: CASSRGGSYNEQFF. CDR3 in DNA: TGTGCCAGCAGCCGCGGGGGGTCCTACAATGAGCAGTTCTTC.

The V gene is TRBV5-4, the J gene TRBJ1-6, with D tentatively TRBD1 (5 bases). There are 15 residues in the CDR3. V lost 10 bases to trimming and J lost 7 bases, with 21 bases between them. Germline values: CDR1 SGHNT, CDR2 YYREEE (reference sequence). DNA for the CDR3: TGTGCCGTAAACGTGGGGGAATTTTGGAATTCACCCCTCCACTTT. Protein: CAVNVGEFWNSPLHF.

This clone is a singleton in its sample. The rearrangement uses TRBV6-5 and TRBJ1-5; a weak D match, TRBD1 (6 bases). The CDR3 loop spans 15 amino acids. CDR1 is MNHEY and CDR2 is SVGAGI in the germline V gene. Between the trimmed V and J ends, which lost 0 bases and 3 bases, there was a span of 9 bases. The CDR3 bases are TGTGCCAGCAGTTACTCAGGACAGTCCAATCAGCCCCAGCATTTT. It specifies CASSYSGQSNQPQHF.

The V gene is TRBV13, the J gene TRBJ1-2, with 8 bases aligning to TRBD1. J was trimmed by 6 bases and V by 2 bases; bases with no gene match: 8. The germline CDR1 and CDR2 sequences are PRHDT and FYEKMQ (reference sequence). The CDR3 covers 15 residues. CDR3 region: CASSLRTGREDGYTF. CDR3 sequence (DNA): TGTGCCAGCAGCTTACGGACAGGGAGGGAGGATGGCTACACCTTC.